This T cell receptor beta chain emerged from a study of blood T cell repertoires in COVID-19. V dropped 4 bases and J dropped 5 bases, with 16 bases sitting between them. The CDR3 spans 16 residues. The germline CDR1 and CDR2 sequences are SGHDT and YYEEEE. The protocol was immunoSEQ multiplex PCR, while the TCRdb copy is restricted to in-frame clones and leaves out a portion. The sample holds over 150,000 clones, 85% seen once. The V call is TRBV5-6, the J call TRBJ1-6, with D perhaps matching TRBD1 (6 bases). This receptor was identified in a woman in her sixties or seventies with COVID-19, enrolled during active disease. Material for sequencing was peripheral blood. The CDR3 is CASSPIPGANNSPLHF. CDR3 nucleotides: TGTGCCAGCAGCCCTATCCCAGGGGCTAATAATTCACCCCTCCACTTT.